This T cell receptor (beta chain) derives from a study of blood T cell repertoires in COVID-19. TCRdb's table, derived via immunoSEQ multiplex PCR, lists solely in-frame clones and lacks some. The data show more than 95,000 clones, with 82% seen just once and approximately 15% held by the top ten. Trimming cost V 9 bases and J 7 bases; bases outside gene matches: 10. Looked up from germline, CDR1 is KGHDR and CDR2 is SFDVKD. This CDR3 is 14 amino acids long. The chain couples TRBV24-1 to TRBJ2-1, with 8 positions matching TRBD1. The clonotype originates from a woman aged 80 or over with acute or convalescent COVID-19. Sequencing was carried out using peripheral blood. DNA of the CDR3: TGTGCCACCTCAAGCCGGACAGGGAGGAATGAGCAGTTCTTC. Protein sequence: CATSSRTGRNEQFF.